These T cell receptor beta chains were read from a single sample in a study of blood T cell repertoires in COVID-19. The method was immunoSEQ multiplex PCR; TCRdb's version includes in-frame clones alone and lacks a portion of them. Of around 190,000 clones detected, 82% appear once; the ten largest clones hold 7.8%. The source material was peripheral blood. The receptor source for this set is a woman aged 55-75 years with COVID-19, enrolled during active disease. Both conserved end residues are part of each CDR3. D genes are given only for firm matches. Expanded clones get a size class; other rows say once, few or many, or leave the size out.

-	TRBV18	TRBD1	TRBJ2-3	TGTGCCAGCTCACTGACAGGGGGCGCAGATACGCAGTATTTT	CASSLTGGADTQYF
-	TRBV11-2	-	TRBJ2-7	TGTGCCAGCAGCCCCTGGAGCTACAATGAAAGGGGTCAGTACTTC	CASSPWSYNERGQYF
-	TRBV6-5	-	TRBJ2-1	TGTGCCAGCAATCTTAGGAGGTCCGGTGAGCAGTTCTTC	CASNLRRSGEQFF
-	TRBV21-1	-	TRBJ1-2	TGTGCCAGCAGCGGACCCGGGACAGGGGTGGCTAACTATGGCTACACCTTC	CASSGPGTGVANYGYTF
once	TRBV2	-	TRBJ1-4	TGTGCCAGCAGTGTGAGGAGTGCAACTAATGAAAAACTGTTTTTT	CASSVRSATNEKLFF
-	TRBV29-1	TRBD1	TRBJ2-5	TGCAGCGGCCGGGACAGGGTCCAAGAGACCCAGTACTTC	CSGRDRVQETQYF
-	TRBV4-2	-	TRBJ1-4	TGTGCCAGCAGCCTCCGACAGGAGAGGAATGAAAAACTGTTTTTT	CASSLRQERNEKLFF
-	TRBV3-1/TRBV3-2	-	TRBJ1-2	TGTGCCAGCAGCCAGGAGATGAACTATGGCTACACCTTC	CASSQEMNYGYTF
-	TRBV28	TRBD2	TRBJ2-4	TGTGCCAGCAGCACGACTAGCGGGGAAAACATTCAGTACTTC	CASSTTSGENIQYF
few	TRBV18	TRBD1	TRBJ2-7	TGTGCCAGCTCAACACTTCCCGGGACAGCCACCTACGAGCAGTACTTC	CASSTLPGTATYEQYF
-	TRBV3-1/TRBV3-2	TRBD1	TRBJ2-6	TGTGCCAGCAGGCGGACAGGGGGCTCTGGGGCCAACGTCCTGACTTTC	CASRRTGGSGANVLTF
-	TRBV7-6	-	TRBJ2-1	TGTGCCAGCAGCTACCGGGACATAGTGAGTGAGCAGTTCTTC	CASSYRDIVSEQFF
-	TRBV19	TRBD1	TRBJ2-2	TGTGCCAGTAGACCGACAGGGGGCACCGGGGAGCTGTTTTTT	CASRPTGGTGELFF
once	TRBV11-2	TRBD1	TRBJ1-4	TGTGCCAGCAGCTCGACAGGGGCAACTAATGAAAAACTGTTTTTT	CASSSTGATNEKLFF
-	TRBV18	TRBD1	TRBJ1-2	TGTGCCAGCTCACCGGCGACAGGGAGGAACTATGGCTACACCTTC	CASSPATGRNYGYTF
once	TRBV7-6	-	TRBJ2-7	TGTGCCAGCAGCTTAGACAGGATCTCCTACGAGCAGTACTTC	CASSLDRISYEQYF
-	TRBV14	-	TRBJ2-1	TGTGCCAGCAGCCAAGAGAGGGTTGGTGAGCAGTTCTTC	CASSQERVGEQFF
-	TRBV2	TRBD2	TRBJ2-7	TGTGCCAGCAGTGTAGAAGCGGGAGATCTCTACGAGCAGTACTTC	CASSVEAGDLYEQYF
-	TRBV19	-	TRBJ2-2	TGTGCCACCCGGGGACAAACAACCGGGGAGCTGTTTTTT	CATRGQTTGELFF
-	TRBV12-5	-	TRBJ2-1	TGTGCTAGTGGTTTAGGGGGTTCGGCCAATGAGCAGTTCTTC	CASGLGGSANEQFF
many	TRBV7-9	TRBD2	TRBJ2-1	TGTGCCAGCAGCTCCGGGACTAGCGGGACTAATGAGCAGTTCTTC	CASSSGTSGTNEQFF
-	TRBV28	TRBD2	TRBJ2-7	TGTGCCAGCAGTTTGGTAGCGGGAGGAGGGTACGAGCAGTACTTC	CASSLVAGGGYEQYF
-	TRBV28	-	TRBJ2-2	TGTGCCAGCAGTTTTTCACGGGGTCTGTTTTTT	CASSFSRGLFF
-	TRBV27	TRBD1	TRBJ1-5	TGTGCCAGCAGTCCCGGTCCGGACAGGGGGTGGGGTCAGCCCCAGCATTTT	CASSPGPDRGWGQPQHF
-	TRBV30	-	TRBJ2-3	TGTGCCTGGAGACCCGAGGCAGATACGCAGTATTTT	CAWRPEADTQYF
-	TRBV6-5	-	TRBJ1-2	TGTGCCAGCAACCTATGGGGCAGGGAAAGCTATGGCTACACCTTC	CASNLWGRESYGYTF